One sample yielded the 18 T cell receptor beta chains listed below, sequenced in a study of neoadjuvant anti-PD-1 for oral cavity cancer. This table comes from immunoSEQ multiplex PCR, and its TCRdb copy is limited to in-frame clones, with some not included. The sample has approximately 37,000 clones; 80% to 90% are singletons. The sequencing here drew on PBMCs, taken before nivolumab (anti-PD-1) treatment. The source is a person between 40 and 85 years old with oral cavity squamous cell carcinoma.

The chain recombines TRBV7-9 with TRBJ1-4; 7 bases are shared with TRBD1. Germline lookup yields CDR1 SEHNR and CDR2 FQNEAQ (reference sequence). The CDR3 spans 15 residues. V trimming: 5 bases; J trimming: 6 bases; junction bases outside the gene matches: 9. The CDR3 spells CASSHRQGRDEKLFF. CDR3 in DNA: TGTGCCAGCAGCCACAGACAGGGAAGGGATGAAAAACTGTTTTTT.

V is TRBV19 and J is TRBJ1-4; D is possibly TRBD1 (6 bases). Germline V CDR1 and CDR2: LNHDA, SQIVND (reference sequence). Between the trimmed V and J ends, which lost 3 bases and 1 base, there was a span of 9 bases. This CDR3 is 15 amino acids long. DNA for the CDR3: TGTGCCAGTAGTATTTCGACAGGAACTAATGAAAAACTGTTTTTT. It specifies CASSISTGTNEKLFF. Drawing the rest from reference TRBV19 and TRBJ1-4, the complete variable domain is DGGITQSPKYLFRKEGQNVTLSCEQNLNHDAMYWYRQDPGQGLRLIYYSQIVNDFQKGDIAEGYSVSREKKESFPLTVTSAQKNPTAFYLCASSISTGTNEKLFFGSGTQLSVL.

The rearrangement joins TRBV19 to TRBJ1-6; D is ambiguous. The CDR3 spans 15 residues. In germline, CDR1 is LNHDA, CDR2 SQIVND (reference sequence). Trimming took off 0 bases at V and 8 bases at J, with 11 bases between the two ends. CDR3 bases: TGTGCCAGTAGTATAGATCAGCTCGGGGATTCACCCCTCCACTTT. It specifies CASSIDQLGDSPLHF. Supplemented by reference TRBV19 and TRBJ1-6, the full variable domain reads DGGITQSPKYLFRKEGQNVTLSCEQNLNHDAMYWYRQDPGQGLRLIYYSQIVNDFQKGDIAEGYSVSREKKESFPLTVTSAQKNPTAFYLCASSIDQLGDSPLHFGNGTRLTVT.

This sequence joins TRBV19 and TRBJ1-4; D gene ambiguous. The CDR3 length is 16 residues. Between the trimmed V and J ends, which lost 4 bases and 3 bases, there was a span of 15 bases. Germline V gives CDR1 LNHDA, CDR2 SQIVND (reference sequence). The DNA of the CDR3 is TGTGCCAGTAGTAGTTACTTTGGCGTTCCTAATGAAAAACTGTTTTTT. This encodes CASSSYFGVPNEKLFF.

The chain uses TRBV5-4 and TRBJ2-2; 12 nucleotides line up with TRBD2. This CDR3 comprises 15 residues. CDR1 and CDR2 (germline): SGHNT, YYREEE (reference sequence). V dropped 4 bases and J dropped 3; count of bases not matched to a gene: 1. CDR3 loop: CASSRTSGDTGELFF. In DNA form, the CDR3 reads TGTGCCAGCAGCCGGACTAGCGGGGACACCGGGGAGCTGTTTTTT.

This rearrangement joins TRBV4-3 to TRBJ1-2, with D tentatively TRBD1 (6 bases). Deletions cut 4 bases from V and 4 bases from J, with 16 bases between. This CDR3 has 15 residues. Germline V gene lookup returns CDR1 LGHNA and CDR2 YSLEER. The CDR3 is CASSPQGGGVYGYTF. CDR3 nucleotide sequence: TGCGCCAGCAGCCCCCAGGGCGGGGGCGTCTATGGCTACACCTTC.

The chain combines TRBV5-6 with TRBJ2-7; D is uncertain. Germline V gene lookup returns CDR1 SGHDT and CDR2 YYEEEE. V was cut by 2 bases and J by 0 bases, with 12 bases left in between. The length of the CDR3 is 15 residues. CDR3 bases: TGTGCCAGCAGCTTCCGAGGAACGTACTCCTACGAGCAGTACTTC. Residues: CASSFRGTYSYEQYF.

The chain combines TRBV19 with TRBJ2-3; 12 bases line up with TRBD2. CDR1 and CDR2 from the germline V gene are LNHDA and SQIVND (reference sequence). V trimming: 3 bases; J trimming: 2 bases; junction bases outside the gene matches: 9. The CDR3 is 18 residues long. The CDR3 protein is CASSMLASGGDPTDTQYF. For the CDR3, the DNA is TGTGCCAGTAGTATGTTGGCTAGCGGGGGGGACCCCACAGATACGCAGTATTTT. Based on the CDR3 plus reference TRBV19 and TRBJ2-3, the full variable domain is DGGITQSPKYLFRKEGQNVTLSCEQNLNHDAMYWYRQDPGQGLRLIYYSQIVNDFQKGDIAEGYSVSREKKESFPLTVTSAQKNPTAFYLCASSMLASGGDPTDTQYFGPGTRLTVL.

The chain carries TRBV27 and TRBJ1-6; D possibly corresponds to TRBD1 (5 bases). The CDR3 contains 15 residues. Looked up from germline, CDR1 is MNHEY and CDR2 is SMNVEV (reference sequence). Trimming removed 3 bases from V and 7 bases from J, with 13 bases in between. As DNA, the CDR3 is TGTGCCAGCAGTTTTTCAGGGCAAGTGAATTCACCCCTCCACTTT. Its translation is CASSFSGQVNSPLHF.

The J gene is TRBJ1-2, the V gene TRBV28; tentatively, D is TRBD1 (5 bases). The germline V gene has CDR1 MDHEN and CDR2 SYDVKM. This CDR3 spans 15 amino acids. Trimming took off 7 bases at V and 7 bases at J, with 22 bases between the two ends. Here the CDR3 reads CASTPPFPGLRGYTF. The CDR3 nucleotides read TGTGCCAGCACACCCCCCTTCCCAGGGCTCCGTGGCTACACCTTC.

The rearrangement links TRBV19 to TRBJ2-2; TRBD2 is a possible D gene (6 bases). Looked up from germline, CDR1 is LNHDA and CDR2 is SQIVND (reference sequence). The CDR3 contains 17 residues. Trimming left V 5 bases short and J 8 bases short, with 24 bases between. The CDR3 DNA reads TGTGCCAGTAGTCCCCAGCACCCCTCTACTGCGGGGGGGGAGCTGTTTTTT. Its translation: CASSPQHPSTAGGELFF.

This clone came up a few times. This chain uses TRBV5-1 with TRBJ1-6; D remains ambiguous. Deletions cut 2 bases from V and 0 bases from J, with 9 bases between. Germline V lookup: CDR1 SGHRS, CDR2 YFSETQ. CDR3 length equals 16 residues. The CDR3 coding sequence is TGCGCCAGCAGCTTAACACTGAGCTCCTATAATTCACCCCTCCACTTT. The encoded protein is CASSLTLSSYNSPLHF. Filled out from reference TRBV5-1 and TRBJ1-6, the complete variable domain reads KAGVTQTPRYLIKTRGQQVTLSCSPISGHRSVSWYQQTPGQGLQFLFEYFSETQRNKGNFPGRFSGRQFSNSRSEMNVSTLELGDSALYLCASSLTLSSYNSPLHFGNGTRLTVT.

The chain uses TRBV7-9 and TRBJ2-5; no definite D call. Trimming removed 5 bases from V and 5 bases from J, with 18 bases in between. This CDR3 contains 15 residues. Looked up from germline, CDR1 is SEHNR and CDR2 is FQNEAQ (reference sequence). The CDR3 region is CASSLRIGLRETQYF. CDR3 DNA sequence: TGTGCCAGCAGCCTGCGAATTGGGTTGCGGGAGACCCAGTACTTC.

As DNA, the CDR3 is TGTGCCAGCAGTTACACCGGGACAGCGTCTAACTATGGCTACACCTTC. Translating gives CASSYTGTASNYGYTF. This chain connects TRBV6-5 to TRBJ1-2, with TRBD1 matching over 7 bases. CDR3 length: 16 residues. V was pared by 2 bases and J by 0 bases, with 6 bases of the junction left unmatched. Looked up from germline, CDR1 is MNHEY and CDR2 is SVGAGI.

V and J are TRBV11-3 and TRBJ2-7; TRBD1 agrees at 8 bases. Germline values: CDR1 SGHNT, CDR2 YENEEA. The CDR3 is 14 residues long. With V trimmed by 5 bases and J by 7 bases, 10 bases remained unmatched. Written as DNA, the CDR3 is TGTGCCAGCAGCCCTCGGACAGGGTCTGGGGAGCAGTACTTC. Translated, it gives CASSPRTGSGEQYF.

The V and J genes are TRBV5-4 and TRBJ1-2; D is ambiguous. This CDR3 contains 14 residues. From germline, CDR1 is SGHNT and CDR2 YYREEE (reference sequence). Trimming removed 0 bases from V and 3 bases from J, with 9 bases in between. In DNA, the CDR3 is TGTGCCAGCAGCTTGGAGTCGAGAGACTATGGCTACACCTTC. Translating gives CASSLESRDYGYTF.

The V and J genes are TRBV25-1 and TRBJ1-1; D is uncertain. The CDR3 loop spans 13 amino acids. CDR1 is MGHDK, CDR2 SYGVNS, per germline. Trimming took 5 bases from V and 6 from J, leaving 13 bases between them. The CDR3 region is CASSLLRNAEAFF. The CDR3 DNA reads as TGTGCCAGCAGTCTACTCAGGAATGCTGAAGCTTTCTTT.

The chain is built from TRBV9 and TRBJ2-2, with TRBD1 matching over 8 bases. Unmatched junction bases numbered 7, after V lost 0 bases and J lost 6 bases. The CDR3 extends over 16 amino acids. In germline, CDR1 is SGDLS, CDR2 YYNGEE. Here the CDR3 DNA reads TGTGCCAGCAGCGTAGCTGGGCAGGGGGCGGCCGGGGAGCTGTTTTTT. This gives the protein CASSVAGQGAAGELFF.